Shown below are 8 T cell receptor beta chains from a single sample sequenced in a study of cytotoxic CD8 clonotypes in ibrutinib-treated CLL. Libraries were prepared by immunoSEQ multiplex PCR; TCRdb keeps only in-frame clonotypes and omits some of them. The table shows 250,000 to 350,000 clones, with around 76% occurring only once. Sequencing was performed on PBMCs, taken at disease progression, from a patient treated with ibrutinib. These receptors were collected from a human donor with chronic lymphocytic leukemia.

V usage is TRBV6-1 and J usage is TRBJ2-3; 7 nucleotides line up with TRBD2. Germline assignment: CDR1 MNHNS and CDR2 SASEGT. There are 15 residues in the CDR3. Unmatched junction bases numbered 8, after V lost 5 bases and J lost 3 bases. The CDR3 reads CASSRAGEETDTQYF. DNA for the CDR3: TGTGCCAGCAGTCGTGCGGGAGAGGAAACAGATACGCAGTATTTT.

Concerning this clone: A junction boundary mismatches the germline segment, possibly from a read error. The chain employs TRBV5-4 and TRBJ2-1; tentatively, D is TRBD2 (7 bases). CDR1 and CDR2 from the germline V gene are SGHNT and YYREEE (reference sequence). This CDR3 spans 15 amino acids. CDR3 in amino acids: CASSQRRGGSNEQFF. In DNA, the CDR3 is TGCGCCAGCAGCCAACGAAGGGGGGGGAGCAATGAGCAGTTCTTC.

The chain combines TRBV27 with TRBJ2-7, with TRBD2 matching 7 bases. In germline, CDR1 is MNHEY, CDR2 SMNVEV (reference sequence). Losses at the gene ends were 6 bases for V and 3 bases for J; bases not matched to a gene: 5. This CDR3 contains 13 residues. CDR3 DNA: TGTGCCAGCAGGGCGGGAGCCGACTACGAGCAGTACTTC. Amino acids: CASRAGADYEQYF.

V gene TRBV2 combines with J gene TRBJ1-1; no clear D gene. In germline, CDR1 is SNHLY, CDR2 FYNNEI. V was shortened by 6 bases and J by 0 bases, with 11 bases between the two germline ends. CDR3 length: 14 residues. The CDR3 nucleotides read TGTGCCAGCAGGATACGAACAATGAACACTGAAGCTTTCTTT. It is translated as CASRIRTMNTEAFF.

The chain uses TRBV28 and TRBJ1-5, with D perhaps matching TRBD1 (5 bases). The V gene's germline CDR1 is MDHEN and CDR2 SYDVKM. The V gene lost 2 bases and the J gene lost 4 bases, with 27 bases spanning the gap. The CDR3 runs to 20 residues. DNA of the CDR3: TGTGCCAGCAGTTTACCGGGACGCTTTACTACCCTTCAAGGGAATCAGCCCCAGCATTTT. It encodes CASSLPGRFTTLQGNQPQHF.

This clone appeared a few times. The chain combines TRBV7-8 with TRBJ2-7; D may be TRBD2 (5 bases). Germline V CDR1 and CDR2: SGHVS, FQNEAQ. The CDR3 extends over 14 amino acids. V dropped 1 base and J dropped 2 bases, with 9 bases sitting between them. CDR3 DNA: TGTGCCAGCAGCTTAGGTCGGGGTGCCTACGAGCAGTACTTC. This gives the protein CASSLGRGAYEQYF. Full variable domain (rest looked up from reference TRBV7-8 and TRBJ2-7): GAGVSQSPRYKVAKRGQDVALRCDPISGHVSLFWYQQALGQGPEFLTYFQNEAQLDKSGLPSDRFFAERPEGSVSTLKIQRTQQEDSAVYLCASSLGRGAYEQYFGPGTRLTVT.

J is TRBJ2-7 and V is TRBV6-5; no firm D call. CDR1 and CDR2 from the germline V gene are MNHEY and SVGAGI. Trimming stripped 6 bases from V and 3 bases from J, with 9 bases between. The CDR3 length is 12 residues. CDR3 coding DNA: TGTGCCAGCAGCTGGGCCAACTACGAGCAGTACTTC. It codes for CASSWANYEQYF.

This clone is a singleton in its sample. V and J are TRBV5-1 and TRBJ2-7; perhaps TRBD2 as D (6 bases). This CDR3 region has 15 residues. V was shortened by 0 bases and J by 2 bases, with 12 bases between the two germline ends. The germline CDR1 and CDR2 sequences are SGHRS and YFSETQ. CDR3 sequence reads: CASSLVISGAYEQYF. The DNA for the CDR3 is TGCGCCAGCAGCTTGGTTATTTCGGGGGCCTACGAGCAGTACTTC.